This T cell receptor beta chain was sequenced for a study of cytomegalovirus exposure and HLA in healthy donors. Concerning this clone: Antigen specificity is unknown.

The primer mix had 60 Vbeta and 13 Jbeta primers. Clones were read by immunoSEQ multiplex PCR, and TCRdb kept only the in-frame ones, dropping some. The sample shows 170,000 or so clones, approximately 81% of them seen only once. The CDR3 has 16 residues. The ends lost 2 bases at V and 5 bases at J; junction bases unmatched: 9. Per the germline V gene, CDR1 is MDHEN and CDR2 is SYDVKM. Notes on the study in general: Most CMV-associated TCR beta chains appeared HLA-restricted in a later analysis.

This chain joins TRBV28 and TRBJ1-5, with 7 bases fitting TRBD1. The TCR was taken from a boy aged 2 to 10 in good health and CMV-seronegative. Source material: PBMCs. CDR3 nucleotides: TGTGCCAGCAGTTTACGGCCGAGGGGGCTCGATCAGCCCCAGCATTTT. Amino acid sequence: CASSLRPRGLDQPQHF.